This T cell receptor (beta chain) was captured by sequencing in a study of shared T cell receptors in the human thymus. Assay used: immunoSEQ multiplex PCR; TCRdb lists only in-frame clones, some missing. This table has about 540,000 clones, about four fifths appearing once. J was trimmed by 2 bases and V by 1 base; bases with no gene match: 10. The CDR3 has 18 amino acids. Per germline, CDR1 LGHNA and CDR2 YSLEER. The data also belong to a second study, concerning human thymus T cells.

The sequencing input was thymocytes. The chain is built from TRBV4-3 and TRBJ2-5; 10 nucleotides align to TRBD2. The receptor was derived from a boy under two years old with a congenital heart defect. The CDR3, as DNA: TGCGCCAGCAGCCAAGGTTGGCTAGCGGGAGTTCGGCAAGAGACCCAGTACTTC. Protein product: CASSQGWLAGVRQETQYF.